This T cell receptor beta chain was identified in a study of early T cells in non-severe SARS-CoV-2 infection. Study context: It was bulk RNA from unsorted whole blood that was sequenced, and the chains were unpaired. General study results and limits: CD4 and private specificities were missed by VDJdb matching, which favored anti-spike CD8 responses.

This clonotype occurred a few times. The antigen remains undetermined. Unique molecular identifiers were attached to individual cDNA molecules. TCRdb analysed the 5' RACE reads with MiXCR anew, one entry per CDR3 protein. Among 20,000 to 25,000 distinct CDR3 sequences, 5.3% were seen once, and the ten largest hold approximately 11%. The sequence was obtained from an adult who was a healthcare worker with PCR-confirmed SARS-CoV-2 infection or an uninfected control (not recorded which). The sequenced sample consisted of whole blood.

CDR3 bases: TGTGCCATCAGTGAGTCGCGGAGGGGGCCAGACCCCCTATACAATGAGCAGTTCTTC. It encodes CAISESRRGPDPLYNEQFF. The chain couples TRBV10-3 to TRBJ2-1; a weak D match, TRBD1 (7 bases). V was cut by 0 bases and J by 4 bases, with 22 bases left in between. Germline CDR1 is ENHRY and CDR2 is SYGVKD. This CDR3 is 19 amino acids long.